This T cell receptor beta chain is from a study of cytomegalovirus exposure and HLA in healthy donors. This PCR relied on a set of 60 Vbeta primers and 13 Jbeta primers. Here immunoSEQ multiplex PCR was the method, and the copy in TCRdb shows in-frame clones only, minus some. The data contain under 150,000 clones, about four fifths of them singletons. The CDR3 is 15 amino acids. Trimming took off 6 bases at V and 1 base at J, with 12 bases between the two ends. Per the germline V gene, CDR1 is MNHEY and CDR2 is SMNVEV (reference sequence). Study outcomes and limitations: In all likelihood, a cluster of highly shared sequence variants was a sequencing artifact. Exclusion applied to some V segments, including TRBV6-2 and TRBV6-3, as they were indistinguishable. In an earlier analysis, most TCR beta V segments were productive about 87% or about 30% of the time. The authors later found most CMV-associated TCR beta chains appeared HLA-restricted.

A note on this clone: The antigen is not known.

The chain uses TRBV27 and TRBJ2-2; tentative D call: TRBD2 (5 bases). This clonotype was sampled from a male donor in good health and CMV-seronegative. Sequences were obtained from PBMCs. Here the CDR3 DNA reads TGTGCCAGCAGAAAAATCGGGAAGAACACCGGGGAGCTGTTTTTT. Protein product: CASRKIGKNTGELFF.